This TCR beta chain originates from a study of cytomegalovirus exposure and HLA in healthy donors. This PCR relied on a set of 60 Vbeta primers and 13 Jbeta primers. Clones were read by immunoSEQ multiplex PCR, and TCRdb kept only the in-frame ones, dropping some. The repertoire holds 110,000 to 150,000 clones, with roughly 73% as singletons. Germline V CDR1 and CDR2: MDHEN, SYDVKM. V shed 2 bases and J shed 3 bases, with 11 bases lying between them. The CDR3 is made up of 15 amino acids. Worth noting for this clone: The antigen remains unidentified.

Study observations and caveats: Accurate predictions that matched the HLA-A and HLA-B alleles of most subjects were reportedly made from TCR beta sequences. The authors enumerated roughly 180 TCR beta chains as linked to cytomegalovirus. A few chains linked to CMV were shown in vitro to be specific for CMV antigens.

The sequence derives from a man aged 40-55 years in good health and CMV-seronegative. The sequenced sample consisted of PBMCs. The chain couples TRBV28 to TRBJ1-5; D is possibly TRBD1 (5 bases). This CDR3 is CASSLNQGNNQPQHF. CDR3 DNA: TGTGCCAGCAGTTTAAATCAGGGAAACAATCAGCCCCAGCATTTT.